Here is one T cell receptor beta chain with its context. Sequenced by immunoSEQ multiplex PCR; TCRdb stores in-frame clones only, minus some. The sample includes 150,000 to 200,000 clones, about 80% seen only once; the top ten take over 7.5%. This sample stems from a study of blood T cell repertoires in COVID-19. From germline, CDR1 is SGHRS and CDR2 YFSETQ. CDR3 length: 14 amino acids. V lost 0 bases and J lost 4; bases outside the gene matches: 2. This sequence originates from a woman in her 70s with acute or convalescent COVID-19. The rearrangement links TRBV5-1 to TRBJ1-1, with 8 bases that match TRBD1. The material sequenced was peripheral blood. The DNA of the CDR3 is TGCGCCAGCAGCTTGGGACAGGGGTTCACTGAAGCTTTCTTT. Protein: CASSLGQGFTEAFF.